This T cell receptor (beta chain) was captured by sequencing in a study of cytomegalovirus exposure and HLA in healthy donors. Primers for the PCR totalled 60 Vbeta and 13 Jbeta. Profiled with immunoSEQ multiplex PCR; TCRdb holds only in-frame clones, not every one. Of about 250,000 clones in the sample, around 83% were seen once. Germline V CDR1 and CDR2: SGHNT, YYREEE (reference sequence). This CDR3 comprises 16 residues. V was trimmed by 5 bases and J by 1 base, leaving 16 bases between them. The study, taken as a whole, reports: Fewer N-insertions than the roughly 700-donor mean were reportedly shown by an Asian-associated ancestry cluster in a later analysis.

This clone was detected only once. Its antigen is unidentified. This clonotype originated in a girl aged 2 to 9 in good health and CMV-seronegative. This sequence joins TRBV5-4 and TRBJ2-4; TRBD1 might be the D (6 bases). The specimen was PBMCs. CDR3 nucleotides: TGTGCCAGCAGTCTGCATGGGGGCAGGGCCAAAAACATTCAGTACTTC. Protein: CASSLHGGRAKNIQYF.